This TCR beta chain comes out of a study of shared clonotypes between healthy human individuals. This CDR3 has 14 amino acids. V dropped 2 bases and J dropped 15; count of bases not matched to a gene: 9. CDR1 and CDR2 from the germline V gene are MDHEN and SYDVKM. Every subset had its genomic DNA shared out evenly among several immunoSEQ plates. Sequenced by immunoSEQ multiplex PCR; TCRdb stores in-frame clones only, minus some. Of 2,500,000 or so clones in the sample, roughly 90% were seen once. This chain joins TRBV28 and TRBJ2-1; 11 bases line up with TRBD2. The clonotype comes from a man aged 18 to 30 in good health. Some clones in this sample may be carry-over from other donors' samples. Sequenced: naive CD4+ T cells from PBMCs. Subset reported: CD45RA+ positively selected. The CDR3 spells CASSLATSGRGLFF. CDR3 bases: TGTGCCAGCAGTTTAGCAACTAGCGGGAGAGGCCTGTTCTTC.